The clone carrying this T cell receptor beta chain occurred many times. Its antigen is not known. Carried by the TCR beta cDNA libraries were unique molecular identifiers. Input populations of about 0.85 to 11 million T cells gave rise to approximately 500,000 cDNA molecules. Via MiXCR, TCRdb re-called the PCR reads, giving one row per CDR3 protein. Among about 170,000 distinct CDR3 sequences, 25% to 35% were seen once, and the ten largest hold roughly 1.6%. These data belong to a study of post-analysis software for immune sequencing data. The overall study: Relapsing-remitting, secondary progressive and progressive-relapsing multiple sclerosis courses were included. Study results and caveats: Comparison with controls showed significantly lower normalized Chao1 diversity in multiple sclerosis patients. Patients carried roughly 5 TRBV segments more frequently than controls did, and TRBV5-6, TRBV5-1 and TRBV20-1 were among them. Batch-mates among the samples co-clustered strongly by F measure.

From germline, CDR1 is SGHTA and CDR2 FQGTGA. Trimming left V 5 bases short and J 6 bases short, with 5 bases between. This CDR3 comprises 10 residues. The chain combines TRBV7-3 with TRBJ2-7; D is uncertain. What was sequenced was blood. This clonotype was obtained from a girl aged 10-17 years with multiple sclerosis. CDR3 DNA sequence: TGTGCCAGCAGCCCCGTCGAGCAGTACTTC. Protein: CASSPVEQYF.